Sequencing of this T cell receptor beta chain was carried out in a study of blood T cell repertoires in COVID-19. Across the whole study: From the United States, Italy and Spain came samples of acute and convalescent COVID-19. From T cells, B-cell-depleted T cells, or PBMCs came the material, which was cDNA or gDNA.

Original processing notes: Quantification of nucleated cells was approximated via reference gene primer amplification. The method was immunoSEQ multiplex PCR; TCRdb's version includes in-frame clones alone and lacks a portion of them. The V and J calls and clone size were taken over from that table, and D and trimming were inferred from the DNA. In the table there are fewer than 350,000 clones, roughly 79% of which are singletons. The sequenced material came from peripheral blood. The source is a woman in her fifties or sixties with active or convalescent COVID-19.

CDR3 nucleotides: TGTGCCAGCAGCGCCGAGGGTTCCACTGAAGCTTTCTTT. It encodes CASSAEGSTEAFF. V usage is TRBV2 and J usage is TRBJ1-1; D ambiguous. Germline V gene data show CDR1 as SNHLY and CDR2 as FYNNEI. V was pared by 6 bases and J by 4 bases, with 12 bases between. CDR3 length: 13 residues.